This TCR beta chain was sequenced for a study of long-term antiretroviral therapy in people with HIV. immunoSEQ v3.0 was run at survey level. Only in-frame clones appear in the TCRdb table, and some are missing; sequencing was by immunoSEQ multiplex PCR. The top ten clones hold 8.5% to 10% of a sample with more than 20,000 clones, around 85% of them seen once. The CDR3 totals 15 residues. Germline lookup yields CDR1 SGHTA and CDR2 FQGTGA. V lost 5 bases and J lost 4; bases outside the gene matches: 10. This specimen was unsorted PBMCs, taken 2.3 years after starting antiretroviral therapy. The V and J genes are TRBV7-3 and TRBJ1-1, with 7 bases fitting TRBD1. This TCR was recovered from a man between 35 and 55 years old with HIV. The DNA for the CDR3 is TGTGCCAGCAGCCCATCCAAGGGGGCGATCACTGAAGCTTTCTTT. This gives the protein CASSPSKGAITEAFF.